This is a list of T cell receptor beta chains from one sample in a study of blood T cell repertoires in COVID-19. TCRdb's copy holds only in-frame clones and misses some; the assay was immunoSEQ multiplex PCR. Among 250,000 to 350,000 clones listed, around four fifths were seen once. The sequencing input was peripheral blood. These TCRs come from a woman aged 50 to 60 with acute or convalescent COVID-19. Each CDR3 is given with its conserved first and last residue. The order of the fields is D gene, clone size, V gene, J gene, CDR3 protein, CDR3 DNA. The D gene is left open where the match is weak. Size tells how often a clone was seen (once, few, many) or the class of an expanded clone, and some rows leave it out.

d_call: -; clone_size: -; v_call: TRBV5-4; j_call: TRBJ2-7; cdr3_aa: CASSLDRSSYEQYF; cdr3_nt: TGTGCCAGCAGCTTGGACAGGTCTTCCTACGAGCAGTACTTC
d_call: -; clone_size: -; v_call: TRBV2; j_call: TRBJ1-3; cdr3_aa: CASNPGSGNTIYF; cdr3_nt: TGTGCCAGCAATCCGGGGTCTGGAAACACCATATATTTT
d_call: TRBD1; clone_size: once; v_call: TRBV7-9; j_call: TRBJ1-1; cdr3_aa: CASSLITGVNTEAFF; cdr3_nt: TGTGCCAGCAGCTTAATTACAGGGGTGAACACTGAAGCTTTCTTT
d_call: -; clone_size: -; v_call: TRBV27; j_call: TRBJ1-1; cdr3_aa: CASSLGGNTPLEAFF; cdr3_nt: TGTGCCAGCAGTTTAGGGGGGAACACCCCACTGGAGGCTTTCTTT
d_call: -; clone_size: once; v_call: TRBV19; j_call: TRBJ1-1; cdr3_aa: CASSNSPGNTEAFF; cdr3_nt: TGTGCCAGTAGTAATTCCCCAGGGAACACTGAAGCTTTCTTT
d_call: -; clone_size: -; v_call: TRBV3-1/TRBV3-2; j_call: TRBJ2-3; cdr3_aa: CASSQESGLFTDTQYF; cdr3_nt: TGTGCCAGCAGCCAAGAGAGTGGGCTTTTCACAGATACGCAGTATTTT
d_call: -; clone_size: -; v_call: TRBV4-1; j_call: TRBJ2-2; cdr3_aa: CASSQEPYPSLGELFF; cdr3_nt: TGCGCCAGCAGCCAAGAACCCTATCCAAGTTTGGGGGAGCTGTTTTTT
d_call: -; clone_size: -; v_call: TRBV5-4; j_call: TRBJ2-1; cdr3_aa: CASSLAGRDAEQFF; cdr3_nt: TGTGCCAGCAGCTTGGCGGGCAGGGATGCCGAGCAGTTCTTC
d_call: TRBD2; clone_size: -; v_call: TRBV30; j_call: TRBJ2-1; cdr3_aa: CACISGGPLYNEQFF; cdr3_nt: TGTGCCTGCATTAGCGGGGGGCCACTCTACAATGAGCAGTTCTTC
d_call: TRBD2; clone_size: -; v_call: TRBV9; j_call: TRBJ2-3; cdr3_aa: CASGLAGTDTQYF; cdr3_nt: TGTGCCAGCGGGCTAGCGGGCACAGATACGCAGTATTTT
d_call: TRBD2; clone_size: once; v_call: TRBV9; j_call: TRBJ2-7; cdr3_aa: CASSVVGLAGEGQYF; cdr3_nt: TGTGCCAGCAGCGTAGTCGGACTAGCGGGAGAAGGGCAGTACTTC
d_call: -; clone_size: -; v_call: TRBV10-1; j_call: TRBJ2-5; cdr3_aa: CASSETHQETQYF; cdr3_nt: TGCGCCAGCAGTGAGACTCACCAAGAGACCCAGTACTTC
d_call: -; clone_size: -; v_call: TRBV3-1/TRBV3-2; j_call: TRBJ2-3; cdr3_aa: CASSQVGSTDTQYF; cdr3_nt: TGTGCCAGCAGCCAAGTGGGCAGCACAGATACGCAGTATTTT
d_call: -; clone_size: -; v_call: TRBV3-1/TRBV3-2; j_call: TRBJ2-2; cdr3_aa: CASSRGDYVGGGELFF; cdr3_nt: TGTGCCAGCAGCAGGGGGGACTATGTTGGAGGCGGGGAGCTGTTTTTT
d_call: -; clone_size: -; v_call: TRBV2; j_call: TRBJ2-7; cdr3_aa: CASTESRDRIYEQYF; cdr3_nt: TGTGCCAGCACTGAATCGCGGGACCGAATCTACGAGCAGTACTTC
d_call: -; clone_size: few; v_call: TRBV19; j_call: TRBJ2-1; cdr3_aa: CASRPLALGGMFF; cdr3_nt: TGTGCCAGTAGGCCCCTCGCCCTAGGGGGAATGTTCTTC
d_call: TRBD1; clone_size: -; v_call: TRBV5-1; j_call: TRBJ2-1; cdr3_aa: CASSPTGGSEQFF; cdr3_nt: TGCGCCAGCAGCCCGACAGGGGGGAGTGAGCAGTTCTTC
d_call: -; clone_size: -; v_call: TRBV3-1/TRBV3-2; j_call: TRBJ1-1; cdr3_aa: CASSPFSGRGTEAFF; cdr3_nt: TGTGCCAGCAGCCCCTTTAGCGGTAGGGGCACTGAAGCTTTCTTT
d_call: -; clone_size: -; v_call: TRBV30; j_call: TRBJ1-2; cdr3_aa: CAWTQGLRGYTF; cdr3_nt: TGTGCCTGGACCCAGGGGCTGAGGGGCTACACCTTC
d_call: -; clone_size: -; v_call: TRBV18; j_call: TRBJ1-1; cdr3_aa: CASSPNLRTEAFF; cdr3_nt: TGTGCCAGCTCACCGAACCTCAGGACTGAAGCTTTCTTT
d_call: -; clone_size: -; v_call: TRBV6-5; j_call: TRBJ1-1; cdr3_aa: CASSYSRNTEAFF; cdr3_nt: TGTGCCAGCAGTTACTCGAGGAACACTGAAGCTTTCTTT
d_call: TRBD1; clone_size: -; v_call: TRBV25-1; j_call: TRBJ2-3; cdr3_aa: CASSPTDRGPDTQYF; cdr3_nt: TGTGCCAGCAGTCCAACTGACAGGGGGCCAGATACGCAGTATTTT
d_call: -; clone_size: -; v_call: TRBV7-9; j_call: TRBJ2-3; cdr3_aa: CASSLGWDSTSTTDTQYF; cdr3_nt: TGTGCCAGCAGCTTAGGTTGGGACTCCACATCGACGACAGATACGCAGTATTTT
d_call: -; clone_size: -; v_call: TRBV5-1; j_call: TRBJ1-1; cdr3_aa: CASSLSGGGSTEAFF; cdr3_nt: TGCGCCAGCAGCTTGAGTGGGGGAGGTTCCACTGAAGCTTTCTTT
d_call: -; clone_size: -; v_call: TRBV24-1; j_call: TRBJ2-5; cdr3_aa: CATSDRGGQGSQETQYF; cdr3_nt: TGTGCCACCAGTGACCGGGGGGGACAGGGATCCCAAGAGACCCAGTACTTC
d_call: TRBD2; clone_size: -; v_call: TRBV9; j_call: TRBJ2-2; cdr3_aa: CASSVLGGGFTGELFF; cdr3_nt: TGTGCCAGCAGCGTACTTGGCGGGGGATTCACCGGGGAGCTGTTTTTT
d_call: -; clone_size: -; v_call: TRBV7-2; j_call: TRBJ2-1; cdr3_aa: CASSLASLVNEQFF; cdr3_nt: TGTGCCAGCAGCTTAGCCTCTCTAGTCAATGAGCAGTTCTTC
d_call: TRBD1; clone_size: -; v_call: TRBV24-1; j_call: TRBJ2-6; cdr3_aa: CATSDSGQGSGANVLTF; cdr3_nt: TGTGCCACCAGTGATTCCGGACAGGGGTCTGGGGCCAACGTCCTGACTTTC
d_call: -; clone_size: once; v_call: TRBV7-2; j_call: TRBJ1-2; cdr3_aa: CASRSPDSLYGYTF; cdr3_nt: TGTGCCAGCAGGTCCCCGGACAGCCTCTATGGCTACACCTTC
d_call: TRBD2; clone_size: -; v_call: TRBV3-1/TRBV3-2; j_call: TRBJ2-7; cdr3_aa: CASSSTSGSPYEQYF; cdr3_nt: TGTGCCAGCAGCTCAACTAGCGGGAGCCCCTACGAGCAGTACTTC
d_call: -; clone_size: -; v_call: TRBV7-2; j_call: TRBJ2-7; cdr3_aa: CASSLQGYEQYF; cdr3_nt: TGTGCCAGCAGCTTACAGGGTTACGAGCAGTACTTC
d_call: -; clone_size: -; v_call: TRBV7-9; j_call: TRBJ2-5; cdr3_aa: CASSPVFISGTQTQYF; cdr3_nt: TGTGCCAGCAGTCCCGTATTCATAAGCGGAACTCAGACCCAGTACTTC
d_call: -; clone_size: -; v_call: TRBV7-2; j_call: TRBJ2-5; cdr3_aa: CASSLDFWETQYF; cdr3_nt: TGTGCCAGCAGCTTAGACTTCTGGGAGACCCAGTACTTC
d_call: -; clone_size: -; v_call: TRBV30; j_call: TRBJ1-5; cdr3_aa: CAWSLTSNQPQHF; cdr3_nt: TGTGCCTGGAGTCTAACGAGCAATCAGCCCCAGCATTTT
d_call: -; clone_size: -; v_call: TRBV14; j_call: TRBJ2-5; cdr3_aa: CASSLYRTETQYF; cdr3_nt: TGTGCCAGCAGCCTGTACAGGACAGAGACCCAGTACTTC
d_call: TRBD2; clone_size: few; v_call: TRBV24-1; j_call: TRBJ2-1; cdr3_aa: CATSDLGLADNNEQFF; cdr3_nt: TGTGCCACCAGTGACCTCGGACTAGCGGACAACAATGAGCAGTTCTTC
d_call: TRBD2; clone_size: -; v_call: TRBV6-2/TRBV6-3; j_call: TRBJ2-3; cdr3_aa: CASSGLAGAQYF; cdr3_nt: TGTGCCAGCAGTGGACTAGCGGGGGCGCAGTATTTT
d_call: -; clone_size: -; v_call: TRBV6-6; j_call: TRBJ1-1; cdr3_aa: CASSPTGNTEAFF; cdr3_nt: TGTGCCAGCAGTCCGACAGGGAACACTGAAGCTTTCTTT
d_call: TRBD2; clone_size: -; v_call: TRBV25-1; j_call: TRBJ2-1; cdr3_aa: CASSENSGRGNEQFF; cdr3_nt: TGTGCCAGCAGTGAAAATAGCGGGAGGGGCAATGAGCAGTTCTTC
d_call: TRBD1; clone_size: -; v_call: TRBV19; j_call: TRBJ2-2; cdr3_aa: CASTDRGNTGELFF; cdr3_nt: TGTGCCAGTACCGACAGGGGCAACACCGGGGAGCTGTTTTTT
d_call: TRBD2; clone_size: -; v_call: TRBV10-3; j_call: TRBJ2-3; cdr3_aa: CAISVHSGGSTDTQYF; cdr3_nt: TGTGCCATCAGTGTCCATAGCGGGGGGAGCACAGATACGCAGTATTTT
d_call: -; clone_size: -; v_call: TRBV29-1; j_call: TRBJ2-7; cdr3_aa: CSVVDSWISYEQYF; cdr3_nt: TGCAGCGTCGTTGACAGCTGGATCTCCTACGAGCAGTACTTC
d_call: -; clone_size: -; v_call: TRBV11-2; j_call: TRBJ1-1; cdr3_aa: CASSLRGADTEAFF; cdr3_nt: TGTGCCAGCAGCTTACGGGGGGCAGACACTGAAGCTTTCTTT
d_call: TRBD2; clone_size: -; v_call: TRBV2; j_call: TRBJ2-1; cdr3_aa: CAGSSGTGNEQFF; cdr3_nt: TGTGCCGGATCTAGCGGGACGGGCAATGAGCAGTTCTTC